This record looks at one T cell receptor (beta chain) sequence and its context. The assay was immunoSEQ multiplex PCR, and TCRdb's table has in-frame clones only and misses some. The sample lists 80,000 to 100,000 clones, roughly 92% occurring once. This specimen belongs to a study of control samples from healthy donors and cancer patients. The origin of this receptor is a human donor in good health. The donor label of this sample is uncertain. Sequencing was performed on blood.

The CDR3 DNA is TGTGCCAGCAGCGTCTCTGGACAGGGGGCGAGAGAGACCCAGTACTTC. Its protein product is CASSVSGQGARETQYF. V is TRBV9 and J is TRBJ2-5; 11 bases map to TRBD1. Germline lookup yields CDR1 SGDLS and CDR2 YYNGEE. The CDR3 has 16 residues. With 2 bases clipped from V and 4 bases from J, the junction kept 7 bases outside the gene matches.